In its sample, the clone carrying this TCR beta chain was seen many times. Its antigen is as yet unknown. As for time point: sample taken at primary tumor resection. The sequenced material consisted of unsorted whole RNA from tumor, nontumor lung or frozen PBMC. A distinct unique molecular identifier was carried by each TCR cDNA molecule. TCRdb redid the calling of the 5' RACE reads with MiXCR, one entry per CDR3 protein. The sample consists of around 12,000 distinct CDR3 sequences, roughly 15% of them appearing once. The data are from a study of spatial heterogeneity in lung cancer. Across the study: Alpha-chain sequences were detected in numbers that were consistently lower than beta-chain sequences. Study conclusions and caveats: There were more appearances of ubiquitous expanded tumor TCRs in blood at resection than at follow-up.

The V gene lost 3 bases and the J gene lost 1 base, with 10 bases spanning the gap. Germline V gives CDR1 DFQATT, CDR2 SNEGSKA (reference sequence). The CDR3 loop spans 13 amino acids. The TCR sequence derives from a male donor with early-stage non-small cell lung cancer. The chain is built from TRBV20-1 and TRBJ2-7; D remains unclear. The source was PBMCs, collected at surgery. CDR3 region: CSASYGESYEQYF. The CDR3 bases are TGCAGTGCTAGTTACGGCGAATCCTACGAGCAGTACTTC.